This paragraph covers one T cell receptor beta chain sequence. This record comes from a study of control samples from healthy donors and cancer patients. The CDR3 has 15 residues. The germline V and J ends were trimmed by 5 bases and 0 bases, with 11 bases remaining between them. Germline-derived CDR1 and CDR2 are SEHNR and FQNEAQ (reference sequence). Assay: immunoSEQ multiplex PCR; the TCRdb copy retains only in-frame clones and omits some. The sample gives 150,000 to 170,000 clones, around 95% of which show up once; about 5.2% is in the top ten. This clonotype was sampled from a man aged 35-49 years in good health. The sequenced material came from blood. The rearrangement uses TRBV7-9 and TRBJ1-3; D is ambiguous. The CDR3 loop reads CASSHGPSSGNTIYF. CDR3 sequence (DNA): TGTGCCAGCAGCCACGGACCCTCCTCTGGAAACACCATATATTTT.